The 28 T cell receptor beta chains reported below all come from one sample, sequenced in a study of T-cell reconstitution after alpha-beta-depleted transplantation in children. Unique molecular identifiers were used in preparing the TCRbeta library. From the PCR reads, TCRdb called clonotypes with MiXCR, one entry per CDR3 protein. Of around 680,000 distinct CDR3 sequences in the sample, approximately 15% were seen once. The sequenced sample was PBMCs from the stem cell graft donor, obtained from the stem cell graft. The receptors were sampled from a human donor who donated a stem cell graft to a child with acute myeloid leukemia.

This clonotype was recorded at least ten times. This chain's CDR3 is CATSRDGGYRGNEQFF. CDR3 in DNA: TGTGCCACCAGCAGAGATGGGGGATACAGGGGCAATGAGCAGTTCTTC. The chain uses TRBV15 and TRBJ2-1; 7 nucleotides match TRBD1. Trimming cost V 0 bases and J 6 bases; bases outside gene matches: 8. CDR1 and CDR2 from the germline V gene are LNHNV and YYDKDF (reference sequence). The CDR3 runs to 16 residues. The full variable domain, with the rest looked up from reference TRBV15 and TRBJ2-1, is DAMVIQNPRYQVTQFGKPVTLSCSQTLNHNVMYWYQQKSSQAPKLLFHYYDKDFNNEADTPDNFQSRRPNTSFCFLDIRSPGLGDTAMYLCATSRDGGYRGNEQFFGPGTRLTVL.

In its sample, this clonotype was seen a few times. The chain couples TRBV9 to TRBJ2-1, with D unresolved. Trimming pared 7 bases from V and 8 bases from J, leaving 16 bases between. Germline lookup yields CDR1 SGDLS and CDR2 YYNGEE. The CDR3 is 13 residues long. The CDR3 here is CASGSFGVDEQFF. Here the CDR3 DNA reads TGTGCCAGCGGATCGTTTGGAGTCGATGAGCAGTTCTTC.

This clonotype was counted ten times or more. J is TRBJ1-5 and V is TRBV12-3 or TRBV12-4, with 9 bases matching TRBD1. J gave up 4 bases and V 5 bases, and 3 bases lay outside the gene matches. The CDR3 consists of 14 residues. The CDR3 DNA reads TGTGCCAGCAGTCGCGGACAGGGGAATCAGCCCCAGCATTTT. Translation: CASSRGQGNQPQHF.

The sample holds many counts of this clonotype. The V call is TRBV20-1, the J call TRBJ2-5, with TRBD2 matching 13 bases. Looked up from germline, CDR1 is DFQATT and CDR2 is SNEGSKA (reference sequence). The V segment lost 3 bases and the J segment 5 bases; nucleotides outside the gene matches: 6. This CDR3 has 15 amino acids. In DNA form, the CDR3 reads TGCAGTGCTAGTGGACTAGCGGGGGTTTTGGAGACCCAGTACTTC. Translation: CSASGLAGVLETQYF.

The chain carries TRBV12-3 or TRBV12-4 and TRBJ2-1; TRBD2 might be the D (6 bases). V was shortened by 3 bases and J by 1 base, with 10 bases between the two germline ends. The CDR3 is made up of 15 amino acids. For the CDR3, the DNA is TGTGCCAGCAGTTTGGTCGGGACTTCCTACAATGAGCAGTTCTTC. This sequence encodes CASSLVGTSYNEQFF.

This clonotype was observed at least ten times. V is TRBV12-3 or TRBV12-4 and J is TRBJ2-1, with TRBD1 matching 7 bases. V was clipped by 5 bases and J by 7 bases; unmatched bases: 5. CDR3 size: 13 residues. DNA of the CDR3: TGTGCCAGCAGTCTACAGGGGTGGAATGAGCAGTTCTTC. The encoded protein is CASSLQGWNEQFF.

This clonotype was observed a few times. This chain joins TRBV10-1 and TRBJ2-1; 10 nucleotides agree with TRBD2. The V gene's germline CDR1 is WNHNN and CDR2 SYGVQD (reference sequence). CDR3 length: 14 amino acids. Losses at the gene ends were 2 bases for V and 10 bases for J; bases not matched to a gene: 5. CDR3 residues: CASSESGGAREQFF. CDR3 bases: TGCGCCAGCAGTGAGAGCGGGGGGGCGCGGGAGCAGTTCTTC.

This clonotype was seen ten or more times. This chain links TRBV7-8 with TRBJ1-1, with TRBD1 matching over 9 bases. Per the germline V gene, CDR1 is SGHVS and CDR2 is FQNEAQ. The CDR3 extends over 14 amino acids. V lost 5 bases, J lost 4 bases, and 5 bases stayed unmatched. Here the CDR3 DNA reads TGTGCCAGCAGCCGTGGACAGGGGAGCACTGAAGCTTTCTTT. It encodes CASSRGQGSTEAFF.

There are a few counts of this clonotype. The J gene is TRBJ1-2, the V gene TRBV18, with 11 bases that match TRBD1. The length of the CDR3 is 14 residues. Germline V lookup: CDR1 KGHSH, CDR2 LQKENI. V shed 2 bases, J shed 4 bases, and the junction held 0 bases outside the gene matches. The CDR3 sequence: CASSPGTGGYGYTF. The CDR3 bases are TGTGCCAGCTCACCAGGGACAGGGGGCTATGGCTACACCTTC.

The chain is built from TRBV20-1 and TRBJ2-3; D is undetermined. The CDR3 totals 12 residues. CDR1 is DFQATT, CDR2 SNEGSKA, per germline (reference sequence). Trimming cost V 2 bases and J 3 bases, with 6 bases left between them. This CDR3 is CSARPKTDTQYF. As DNA, the CDR3 is TGCAGTGCTAGACCCAAAACAGATACGCAGTATTTT.

A note on this clonotype: Being one base from a much bigger clone, this may be a read error. This CDR3 is missing its conserved last phenylalanine or tryptophan, likely due to a read error. J is TRBJ2-5 and V is TRBV10-3, with 9 bases lining up with TRBD1. Per the germline V gene, CDR1 is ENHRY and CDR2 is SYGVKD. This CDR3 has 14 amino acids. Trimming took 6 bases from V and 3 from J; bases not matched to a gene: 5. CDR3 coding DNA: TGTGCCATCAGACCCCGGGACAGGGAAGAGACCCAGTACTTG. It codes for CAIRPRDREETQYL.

This clonotype has only a few counts. V usage is TRBV12-3 or TRBV12-4 and J usage is TRBJ2-7; D gene unclear. The length of the CDR3 is 13 residues. V was clipped by 4 bases and J by 5 bases, with 12 bases between them. The CDR3 DNA follows: TGTGCCAGCAGTTCGTCCTTACGAGACGAGCAGTACTTC. Amino acid sequence: CASSSSLRDEQYF.

This clonotype was counted between two and nine times. The chain combines TRBV5-1 with TRBJ2-3, with D perhaps matching TRBD2 (6 bases). This CDR3 contains 15 residues. Trimming cost V 2 bases and J 2 bases, with 12 bases left between them. Germline CDR1 reads SGHRS; CDR2 reads YFSETQ. The CDR3 bases are TGCGCCAGCAGCTTTACTAGCCTATTCACAGATACGCAGTATTTT. Encoded protein: CASSFTSLFTDTQYF.

At least ten counts were recorded for this clonotype. The chain carries TRBV12-3 or TRBV12-4 and TRBJ1-2; D ambiguous. Trimming pared 8 bases from V and 1 base from J, leaving 5 bases between. The CDR3 is 11 residues long. The CDR3 coding sequence is TGTGCCAGCGGCCTTAACTATGGCTACACCTTC. Protein: CASGLNYGYTF.

In this sample, this clonotype turned up many times. This sequence joins TRBV20-1 and TRBJ2-2; 12 nucleotides line up with TRBD2. CDR1 is DFQATT and CDR2 is SNEGSKA in the germline V gene (reference sequence). V lost 5 bases, J lost 1 base, and 2 bases stayed unmatched. CDR3 length: 15 residues. CDR3 bases: TGCAGTGCTCAGACTAGCGGGGGGAACACCGGGGAGCTGTTTTTT. Its protein is CSAQTSGGNTGELFF.

The chain recombines TRBV2 with TRBJ1-1, with TRBD1 as a possible D gene (6 bases). Germline values: CDR1 SNHLY, CDR2 FYNNEI. V was trimmed by 9 bases and J by 0 bases, leaving 11 bases between them. This CDR3 is 13 amino acids long. In DNA form, the CDR3 reads TGTGCCAGATACGGACAGATGAACACTGAAGCTTTCTTT. It is translated as CARYGQMNTEAFF.

This rearrangement joins TRBV7-8 to TRBJ1-4; weak D call: TRBD1 (6 bases). Germline loops: CDR1 SGHVS, CDR2 FQNEAQ. This CDR3 is 18 amino acids long. The germline V and J ends were trimmed by 4 bases and 0 bases, with 18 bases remaining between them. CDR3 sequence: CASSSRTAGSATNEKLFF. CDR3 nucleotide sequence: TGTGCCAGCAGCTCAAGGACAGCAGGATCTGCAACTAATGAAAAACTGTTTTTT.

V is TRBV7-2 and J is TRBJ2-1, with TRBD2 matching over 12 bases. V shed 0 bases, J shed 8 bases, and the junction held 8 bases outside the gene matches. The germline CDR1 and CDR2 sequences are SGHTA and FQGNSA. This CDR3 is 17 amino acids long. The CDR3 sequence: CASSLALAGGRQDEQFF. Here the CDR3 DNA reads TGTGCCAGCAGCTTAGCGCTAGCGGGGGGGCGGCAGGATGAGCAGTTCTTC.

The chain combines TRBV5-1 with TRBJ2-1, with TRBD2 matching 11 bases. J gave up 2 bases and V 7 bases, and 5 bases lay outside the gene matches. Germline V gene data show CDR1 as SGHRS and CDR2 as YFSETQ. This CDR3 has 15 residues. For the CDR3, the DNA is TGCGCCAGCCGGATAGCGGGGGGGCCCTACAATGAGCAGTTCTTC. Encoded protein: CASRIAGGPYNEQFF.

At least ten counts were recorded for this clonotype. The CDR3 spells CASSQDLASYEQYV. The CDR3 DNA is TGTGCCAGCAGCCAAGATCTCGCCTCCTACGAGCAGTACGTC. J is TRBJ2-7 and V is TRBV4-2; D remains ambiguous. Trimming pared 0 bases from V and 0 bases from J, leaving 6 bases between. The V gene's germline CDR1 is LGHNA and CDR2 YNFKEQ. The CDR3 consists of 14 residues.

This clonotype was recorded at least ten times. The genes are TRBV20-1 and TRBJ2-1; 10 bases agree with TRBD2. With V trimmed by 5 bases and J by 4 bases, 8 bases remained unmatched. The germline CDR1 and CDR2 sequences are DFQATT and SNEGSKA (reference sequence). This CDR3 spans 15 amino acids. CDR3 sequence: CSALSPGLAYNEQFF. CDR3 sequence (DNA): TGCAGTGCTCTGAGTCCGGGACTAGCGTACAATGAGCAGTTCTTC.

This clonotype was observed a few times. The chain recombines TRBV24-1 with TRBJ1-1, with 10 bases identical to TRBD1. V was pared by 5 bases and J by 8 bases, with 1 base of the junction left unmatched. This CDR3 spans 12 amino acids. Per the germline V gene, CDR1 is KGHDR and CDR2 is SFDVKD. CDR3 DNA: TGTGCCACCAGTGCGGGACAGGGGGAAGCTTTCTTT. Translated, it gives CATSAGQGEAFF.

This clonotype has ten or more counts. The rearrangement links TRBV20-1 to TRBJ2-1; 9 bases line up with TRBD1. The CDR3 sequence is 15 residues long. V gave up 3 bases and J gave up 4 bases; unmatched junction bases: 7. Germline V CDR1 and CDR2: DFQATT, SNEGSKA (reference sequence). CDR3 bases: TGCAGTGCTAGGGACAGGGGTCAGGCATACAATGAGCAGTTCTTC. This codes for CSARDRGQAYNEQFF.

The chain is built from TRBV7-7 and TRBJ2-3, with D unclear. V gave up 3 bases and J gave up 0 bases, with 7 bases separating them. The germline V gene encodes CDR1 SSHAT and CDR2 FNYEAQ (reference sequence). CDR3 length: 14 residues. The CDR3, as DNA: TGTGCCAGCAGCTTGTCGCGGAGCACAGATACGCAGTATTTT. Translated, it gives CASSLSRSTDTQYF.

This clonotype was counted at least ten times. V is TRBV10-3 and J is TRBJ2-2; unclear D gene. V was shortened by 0 bases and J by 5 bases, with 7 bases between the two germline ends. The CDR3 loop spans 14 amino acids. CDR1 and CDR2 from the germline V gene are ENHRY and SYGVKD. CDR3 sequence reads: CAISESQGTGELFF. CDR3 bases: TGTGCCATCAGTGAGTCTCAAGGGACCGGGGAGCTGTTTTTT.

Only a few counts were recorded for this clonotype. V is TRBV11-1 and J is TRBJ2-1; 10 bases line up with TRBD2. The CDR3 spans 14 residues. CDR1 and CDR2 from the germline V gene are SGHAT and FQDESV (reference sequence). The J segment lost 8 bases and the V segment lost 2 bases, leaving 3 bases of the junction unmatched. The CDR3 region is CASSLRGTSDEQFF. CDR3 bases: TGTGCCAGCAGCTTACGAGGGACTAGCGATGAGCAGTTCTTC. Variable domain in full (rest from reference TRBV11-1 and TRBJ2-1): EAEVAQSPRYKITEKSQAVAFWCDPISGHATLYWYRQILGQGPELLVQFQDESVVDDSQLPKDRFSAERLKGVDSTLKIQPAELGDSAMYLCASSLRGTSDEQFFGPGTRLTVL.

The chain joins TRBV5-1 to TRBJ2-1; 9 nucleotides match TRBD1. CDR3 length: 16 amino acids. V lost 0 bases to trimming and J lost 8 bases; unmatched junction nucleotides: 9. Germline CDR1 reads SGHRS; CDR2 reads YFSETQ. The CDR3 protein is CASSLASGTGYHEQFF. For the CDR3, the DNA is TGCGCCAGCAGCTTGGCCTCCGGGACAGGGTATCATGAGCAGTTCTTC.

This clonotype was seen a few times. The chain has TRBV5-8 and TRBJ2-1; 7 bases match TRBD1. The length of the CDR3 is 15 residues. V lost 4 bases and J lost 2; bases outside the gene matches: 6. CDR1 is SGHTS, CDR2 YDEGEE, per germline. The CDR3: CASSPGTATYNEQFF. Written as DNA, the CDR3 is TGTGCCAGCAGCCCCGGGACAGCTACCTACAATGAGCAGTTCTTC. The full variable domain, completed using reference TRBV5-8 and TRBJ2-1, is EAGVTQSPTHLIKTRGQQATLRCSPISGHTSVYWYQQALGLGLQFLLWYDEGEERNRGNFPPRFSGRQFPNYSSELNVNALELEDSALYLCASSPGTATYNEQFFGPGTRLTVL.